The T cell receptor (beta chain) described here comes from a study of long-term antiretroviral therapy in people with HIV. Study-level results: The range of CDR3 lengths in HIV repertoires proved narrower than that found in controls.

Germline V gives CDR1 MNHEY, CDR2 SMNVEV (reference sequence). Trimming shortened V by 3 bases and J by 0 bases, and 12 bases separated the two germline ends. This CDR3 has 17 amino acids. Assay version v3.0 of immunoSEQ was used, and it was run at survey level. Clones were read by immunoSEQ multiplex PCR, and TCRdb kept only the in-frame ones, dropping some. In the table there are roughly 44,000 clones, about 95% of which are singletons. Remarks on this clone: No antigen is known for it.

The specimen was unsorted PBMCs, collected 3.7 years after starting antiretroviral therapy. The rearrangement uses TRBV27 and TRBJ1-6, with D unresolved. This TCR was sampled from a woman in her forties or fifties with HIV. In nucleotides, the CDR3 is TGTGCCAGCAGTTTTCAAGGCCCGAGCTCCTATAATTCACCCCTCCACTTT. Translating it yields CASSFQGPSSYNSPLHF.